This T cell receptor (beta chain) appears in the sequencing data of a study of blood T cell repertoires in COVID-19. The table came from immunoSEQ multiplex PCR; TCRdb's copy has only in-frame clones and leaves some out. The data show around 200,000 clones, 85% seen once. Study members were between 18 and 89 years old and lived in 24 US regions. Categorization into cohorts depended on clinical history that participants reported. All recovered Cohort 3 donors got two negative PCRs, got clearance, or saw symptom resolution. From germline, CDR1 is MNHEY and CDR2 SMNVEV (reference sequence). V lost 6 bases, J lost 3 bases, and 12 bases lay in between. The CDR3 is made up of 14 amino acids. On this clone itself: The sample contains more than one DNA sequence encoding this CDR3.

V gene TRBV27 combines with J gene TRBJ1-5; weak D call: TRBD1 (6 bases). Source material: PBMCs or T cells enriched from blood (not recorded which). The origin of this receptor is a man between 40 and 49 years old who had recovered from COVID-19. CDR3 in amino acids: CASSPTGFNQPQHF. CDR3 nucleotides: TGTGCCAGCAGCCCCACAGGGTTCAATCAGCCCCAGCATTTT.